The clone carrying this TCR beta chain was seen a few times. Its antigen is unknown. Different DNA sequences within this sample yield the same CDR3. The source of the sample is a study of long-term antiretroviral therapy in people with HIV. The germline V gene encodes CDR1 LGHNA and CDR2 YSLEER. Trimming shortened V by 0 bases and J by 0 bases, and 4 bases separated the two germline ends. The CDR3 contains 14 residues. Whole-study results and caveats: Therapy changes, viral resistance and ART adherence were not documented in the available data. Whichever time point was examined, clones expanded before ART dominated the repertoire. Comparison with controls showed narrower CDR3 length ranges in HIV repertoires.

Version v3.0 of the immunoSEQ assay was performed at survey level. The assay was immunoSEQ multiplex PCR, and TCRdb's table has in-frame clones only and misses some. The sample has about 10,000 clones; approximately 75% are singletons. The source material was unsorted PBMCs, sampled 0.7 years after starting antiretroviral therapy. This receptor was taken from a man aged 35 to 55 with HIV. The V gene is TRBV4-3, the J gene TRBJ2-3; D ambiguous. CDR3 DNA: TGCGCCAGCAGCCAAGATCGAAGCACAGATACGCAGTATTTT. This gives the protein CASSQDRSTDTQYF.